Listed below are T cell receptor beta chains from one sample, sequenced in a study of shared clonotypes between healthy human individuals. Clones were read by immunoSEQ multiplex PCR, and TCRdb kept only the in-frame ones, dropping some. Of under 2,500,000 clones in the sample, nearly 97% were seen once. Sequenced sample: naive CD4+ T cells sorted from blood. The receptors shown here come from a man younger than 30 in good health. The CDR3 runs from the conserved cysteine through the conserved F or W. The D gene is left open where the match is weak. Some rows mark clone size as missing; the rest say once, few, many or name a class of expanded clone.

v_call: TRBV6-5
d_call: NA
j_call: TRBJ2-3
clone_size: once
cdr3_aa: CASSERNTDTQYF
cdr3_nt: TGTGCCAGCAGTGAGAGAAACACAGATACGCAGTATTTT

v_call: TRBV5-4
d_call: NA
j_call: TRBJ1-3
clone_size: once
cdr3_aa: CASSSWNGNTIYF
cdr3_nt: TGTGCCAGCAGCTCCTGGAATGGAAACACCATATATTTT

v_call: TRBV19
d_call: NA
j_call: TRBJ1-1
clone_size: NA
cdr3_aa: CASSMTAMNTEAFF
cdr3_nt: TGTGCCAGTAGTATGACAGCTATGAACACTGAAGCTTTCTTT

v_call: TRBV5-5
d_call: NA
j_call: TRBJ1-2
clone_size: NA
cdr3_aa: CASSLYEGNYGYTF
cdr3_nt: TGTGCCAGCAGCCTATACGAGGGCAACTATGGCTACACCTTC

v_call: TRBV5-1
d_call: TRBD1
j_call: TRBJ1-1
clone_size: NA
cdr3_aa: CASSLNVRTGGTEAFF
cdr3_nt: TGCGCCAGCAGCTTGAATGTCAGGACAGGGGGGACTGAAGCTTTCTTT

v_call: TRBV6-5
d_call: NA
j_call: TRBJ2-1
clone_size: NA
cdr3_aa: CASSYYGARGFNEQFF
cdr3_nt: TGTGCCAGCAGTTACTACGGGGCTAGAGGTTTCAATGAGCAGTTCTTC

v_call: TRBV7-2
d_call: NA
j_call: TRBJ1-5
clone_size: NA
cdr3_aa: CASSLAPGDNQPQHF
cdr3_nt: TGTGCCAGCAGCTTAGCCCCAGGGGACAATCAGCCCCAGCATTTT

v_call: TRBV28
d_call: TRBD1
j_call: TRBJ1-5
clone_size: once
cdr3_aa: CASSSGGGDNQPQHF
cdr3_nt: TGTGCCAGCAGTTCGGGAGGGGGCGACAATCAGCCCCAGCATTTT

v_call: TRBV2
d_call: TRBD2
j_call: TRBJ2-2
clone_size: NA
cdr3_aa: CASLWASGTTGELFF
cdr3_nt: TGTGCCAGCCTTTGGGCTAGCGGGACCACCGGGGAGCTGTTTTTT

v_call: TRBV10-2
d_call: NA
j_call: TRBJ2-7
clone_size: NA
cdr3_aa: CASRDPSGEQYF
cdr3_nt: TGCGCCAGCAGAGACCCTTCTGGGGAGCAGTACTTC

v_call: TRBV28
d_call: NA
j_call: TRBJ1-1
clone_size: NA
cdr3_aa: CASSPPTQINTEAFF
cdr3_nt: TGTGCCAGCAGCCCCCCTACACAGATAAACACTGAAGCTTTCTTT

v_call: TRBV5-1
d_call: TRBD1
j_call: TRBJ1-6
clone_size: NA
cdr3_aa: CASSPRGQDNSPLHF
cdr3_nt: TGCGCCAGCAGCCCGCGGGGACAGGATAATTCACCCCTCCACTTT

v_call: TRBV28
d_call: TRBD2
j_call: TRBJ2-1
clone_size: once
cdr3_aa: CASSPGLASLEQFF
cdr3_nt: TGTGCCAGCAGTCCGGGACTAGCATCTCTTGAGCAGTTCTTC

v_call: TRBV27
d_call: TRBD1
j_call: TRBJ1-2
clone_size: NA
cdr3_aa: CASRISGGSNYGYTF
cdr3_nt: TGTGCCAGCAGAATCTCAGGGGGGTCTAACTATGGCTACACCTTC

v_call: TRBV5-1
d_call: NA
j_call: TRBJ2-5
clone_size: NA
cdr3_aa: CASSGRLGETQYF
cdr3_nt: TGCGCCAGCAGCGGGAGGTTAGGAGAGACCCAGTACTTC

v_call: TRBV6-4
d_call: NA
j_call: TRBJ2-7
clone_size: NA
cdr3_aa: CASSGKGHNRYEQYF
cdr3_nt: TGTGCCAGCAGTGGAAAGGGGCATAATAGATACGAGCAGTACTTC

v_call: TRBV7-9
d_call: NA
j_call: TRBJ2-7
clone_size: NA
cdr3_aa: CASSLSGASYEQYF
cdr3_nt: TGTGCCAGCAGCTTATCCGGGGCCTCCTACGAGCAGTACTTC

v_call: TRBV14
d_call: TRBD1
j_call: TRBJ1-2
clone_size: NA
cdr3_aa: CASSPVGQGLPLYGYTF
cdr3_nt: TGTGCCAGCAGCCCTGTGGGACAGGGGCTCCCCCTCTATGGCTACACCTTC

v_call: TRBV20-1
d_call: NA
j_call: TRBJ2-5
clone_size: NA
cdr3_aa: CSALWETQYF
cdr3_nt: TGCAGTGCTTTGTGGGAGACCCAGTACTTC

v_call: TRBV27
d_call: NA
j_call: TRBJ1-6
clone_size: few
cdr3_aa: CASSGAGISPLHF
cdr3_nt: TGTGCCAGCAGTGGAGCGGGGATTTCACCCCTCCACTTT

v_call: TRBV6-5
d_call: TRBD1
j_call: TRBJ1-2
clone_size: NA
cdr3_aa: CASRQTGFYGYTF
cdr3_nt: TGTGCCAGCAGACAGACAGGGTTCTATGGCTACACCTTC

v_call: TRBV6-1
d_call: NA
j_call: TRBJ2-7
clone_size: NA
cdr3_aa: CASSARSGSYEQYF
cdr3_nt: TGTGCCAGCAGTGCCCGATCCGGCTCCTACGAGCAGTACTTC

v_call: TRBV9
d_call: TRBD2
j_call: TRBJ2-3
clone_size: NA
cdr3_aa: CASSAWGEGDTQYF
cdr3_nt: TGTGCCAGCAGCGCCTGGGGGGAGGGAGATACGCAGTATTTT

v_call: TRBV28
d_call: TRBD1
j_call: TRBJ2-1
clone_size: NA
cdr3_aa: CASSLRPTGQGAIEQFF
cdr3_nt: TGTGCCAGCAGTTTACGTCCGACGGGACAGGGGGCGATTGAGCAGTTCTTC

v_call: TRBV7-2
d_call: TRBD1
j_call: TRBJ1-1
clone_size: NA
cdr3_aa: CASRGQGIRRGTEAFF
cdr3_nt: TGTGCCAGCAGGGGACAGGGAATTCGGCGGGGCACTGAAGCTTTCTTT

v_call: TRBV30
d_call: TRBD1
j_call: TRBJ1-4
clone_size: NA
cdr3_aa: CAWRRDRVGEKLFF
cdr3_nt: TGTGCCTGGCGCCGGGACAGGGTAGGCGAAAAACTGTTTTTT

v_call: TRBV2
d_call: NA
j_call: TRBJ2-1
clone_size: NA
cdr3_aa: CASGRREQFF
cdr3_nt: TGTGCCAGCGGGAGGCGAGAGCAGTTCTTC

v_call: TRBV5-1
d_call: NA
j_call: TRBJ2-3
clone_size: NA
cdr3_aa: CASSLSPEGADTQYF
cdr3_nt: TGCGCCAGCAGCTTGTCACCGGAGGGGGCGGATACGCAGTATTTT

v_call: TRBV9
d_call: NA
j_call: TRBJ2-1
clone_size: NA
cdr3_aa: CASSVGQGPYNEQFF
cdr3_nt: TGTGCCAGCAGCGTAGGCCAGGGTCCCTACAATGAGCAGTTCTTC

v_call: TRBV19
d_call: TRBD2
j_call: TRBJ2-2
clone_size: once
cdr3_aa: CASKTSGGPNTGELFF
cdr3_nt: TGTGCCAGCAAGACTAGCGGGGGCCCCAACACCGGGGAGCTGTTTTTT

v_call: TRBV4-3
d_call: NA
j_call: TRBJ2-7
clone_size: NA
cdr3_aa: CASSQDRGGSVYEQYF
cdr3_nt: TGCGCCAGCAGCCAAGATCGGGGTGGGAGTGTGTACGAGCAGTACTTC

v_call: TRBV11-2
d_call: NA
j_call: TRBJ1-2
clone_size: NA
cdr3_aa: CASSLGGGRGYTF
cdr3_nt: TGTGCCAGCAGCTTAGGTGGGGGCCGTGGCTACACCTTC

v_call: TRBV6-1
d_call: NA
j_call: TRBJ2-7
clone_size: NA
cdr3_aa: CASSVQGWSYEQYF
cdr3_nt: TGTGCCAGCAGTGTACAGGGTTGGTCCTACGAGCAGTACTTC

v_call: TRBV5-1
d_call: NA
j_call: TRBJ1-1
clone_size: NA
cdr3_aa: CASSLADGGSNTEAFF
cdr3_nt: TGCGCCAGCAGCTTGGCCGACGGGGGATCGAACACTGAAGCTTTCTTT

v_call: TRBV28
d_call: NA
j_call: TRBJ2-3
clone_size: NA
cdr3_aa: CASSPESLGEEKTQYF
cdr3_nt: TGTGCCAGCAGCCCTGAGTCTCTAGGGGAGGAAAAAACGCAGTATTTT

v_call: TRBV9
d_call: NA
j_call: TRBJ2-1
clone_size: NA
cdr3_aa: CASSVAPSSGYNEQFF
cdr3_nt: TGTGCCAGCAGCGTAGCTCCCAGCTCAGGCTACAATGAGCAGTTCTTC

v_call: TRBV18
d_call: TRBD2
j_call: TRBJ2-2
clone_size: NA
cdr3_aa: CASSPQLAGGSTGELFF
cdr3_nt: TGTGCCAGCTCACCCCAACTAGCGGGGGGGAGCACCGGGGAGCTGTTTTTT

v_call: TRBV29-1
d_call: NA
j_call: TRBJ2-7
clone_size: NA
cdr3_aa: CSVTGVRGLGEQYF
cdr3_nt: TGCAGCGTTACTGGTGTGCGCGGACTCGGCGAGCAGTACTTC

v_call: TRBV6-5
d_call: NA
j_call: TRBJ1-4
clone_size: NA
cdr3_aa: CASRDPGGTNEKLFF
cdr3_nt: TGTGCCAGCAGGGACCCTGGGGGAACTAATGAAAAACTGTTTTTT

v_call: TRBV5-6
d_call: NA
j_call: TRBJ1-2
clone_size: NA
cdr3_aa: CASSLSGYGYTF
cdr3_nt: TGTGCCAGCAGCTTGTCAGGCTATGGCTACACCTTC

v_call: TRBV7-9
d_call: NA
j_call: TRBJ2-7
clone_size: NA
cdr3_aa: CASSLGRVSYEQYF
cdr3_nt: TGTGCCAGCAGCTTAGGTCGGGTCTCCTACGAGCAGTACTTC

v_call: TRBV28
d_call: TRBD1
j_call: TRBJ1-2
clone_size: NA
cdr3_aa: CASSLGQGRSGYTF
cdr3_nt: TGTGCCAGCAGTCTAGGACAGGGGAGAAGCGGCTACACCTTC

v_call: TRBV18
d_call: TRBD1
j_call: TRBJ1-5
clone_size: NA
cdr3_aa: CASGPGGPQPQHF
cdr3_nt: TGTGCCAGCGGGCCAGGGGGCCCTCAGCCCCAGCATTTT

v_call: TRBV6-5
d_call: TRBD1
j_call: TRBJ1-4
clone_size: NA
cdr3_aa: CASSYGTGAEKLFF
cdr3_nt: TGTGCCAGCAGTTACGGGACAGGCGCTGAAAAACTGTTTTTT

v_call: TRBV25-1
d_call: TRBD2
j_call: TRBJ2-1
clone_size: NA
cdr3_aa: CASSDRTSGGSTEQFF
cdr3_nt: TGTGCCAGCAGTGACCGGACTAGCGGGGGGTCCACTGAGCAGTTCTTC

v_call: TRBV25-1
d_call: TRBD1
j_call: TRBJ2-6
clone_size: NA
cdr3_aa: CASTRTGGISGANVLTF
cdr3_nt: TGTGCCAGTACTAGGACAGGGGGAATCTCTGGGGCCAACGTCCTGACTTTC

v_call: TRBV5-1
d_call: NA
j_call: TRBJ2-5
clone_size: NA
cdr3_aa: CASRGTPWGETQYF
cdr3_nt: TGCGCCAGCAGAGGGACTCCTTGGGGAGAGACCCAGTACTTC

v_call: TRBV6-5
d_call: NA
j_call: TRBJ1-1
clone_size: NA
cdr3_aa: CASSYRGTAEAFF
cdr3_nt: TGTGCCAGCAGTTACAGGGGAACAGCTGAAGCTTTCTTT

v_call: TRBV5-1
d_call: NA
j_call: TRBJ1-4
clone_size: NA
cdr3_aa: CASSLEGRALFF
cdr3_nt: TGCGCCAGCAGCTTGGAAGGGAGGGCACTGTTTTTT

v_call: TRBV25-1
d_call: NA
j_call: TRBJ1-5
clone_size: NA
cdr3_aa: CASSEGGGPQHF
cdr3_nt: TGTGCCAGCAGTGAAGGGGGTGGCCCCCAGCATTTT

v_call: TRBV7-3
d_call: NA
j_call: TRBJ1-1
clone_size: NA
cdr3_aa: CASSQGLVTEAFF
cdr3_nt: TGTGCCAGCAGCCAGGGGTTGGTCACTGAAGCTTTCTTT

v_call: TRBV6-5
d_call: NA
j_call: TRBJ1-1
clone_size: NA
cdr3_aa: CASSYADRLNTEAFF
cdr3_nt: TGTGCCAGCAGTTACGCGGACAGACTGAACACTGAAGCTTTCTTT

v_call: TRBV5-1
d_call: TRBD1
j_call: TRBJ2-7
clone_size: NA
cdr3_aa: CASSTDRGPYEQYF
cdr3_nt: TGCGCCAGCAGCACCGACAGGGGGCCCTACGAGCAGTACTTC

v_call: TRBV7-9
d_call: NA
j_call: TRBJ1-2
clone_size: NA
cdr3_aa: CASSLGVPRADGYTF
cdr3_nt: TGTGCCAGCAGCTTAGGGGTTCCGCGGGCTGATGGCTACACCTTC

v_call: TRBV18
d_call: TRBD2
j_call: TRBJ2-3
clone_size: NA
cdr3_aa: CASSSPGLAGSTDTQYF
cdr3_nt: TGTGCCAGCTCATCGCCGGGACTAGCGGGGAGCACAGATACGCAGTATTTT